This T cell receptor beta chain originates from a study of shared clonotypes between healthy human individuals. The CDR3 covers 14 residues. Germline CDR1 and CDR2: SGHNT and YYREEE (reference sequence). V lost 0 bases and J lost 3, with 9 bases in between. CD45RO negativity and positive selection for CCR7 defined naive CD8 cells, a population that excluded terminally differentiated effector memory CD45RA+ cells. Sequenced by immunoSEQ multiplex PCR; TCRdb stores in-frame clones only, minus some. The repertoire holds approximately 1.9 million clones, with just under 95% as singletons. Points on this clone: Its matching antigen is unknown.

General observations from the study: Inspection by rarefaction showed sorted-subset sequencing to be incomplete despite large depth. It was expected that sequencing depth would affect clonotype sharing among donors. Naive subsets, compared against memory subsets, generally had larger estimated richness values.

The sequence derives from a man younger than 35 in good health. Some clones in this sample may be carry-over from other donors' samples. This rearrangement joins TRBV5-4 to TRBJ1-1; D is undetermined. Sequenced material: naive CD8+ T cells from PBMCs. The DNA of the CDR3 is TGTGCCAGCAGCTTGGGCCAGATAGACACTGAAGCTTTCTTT. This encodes CASSLGQIDTEAFF.